Listed here is a single T cell receptor (beta chain). TCRdb's copy holds only in-frame clones and misses some; the assay was immunoSEQ multiplex PCR. The repertoire has roughly 71,000 clones, around 83% of them found once; the top ten carry around 0.8%. This sample was included in a study of OX40 agonist ivuxolimab in advanced cancers. The CDR3 length is 16 residues. Trimming pared 5 bases from V and 2 bases from J, leaving 16 bases between. In germline, CDR1 is SGHTA, CDR2 FQGNSA. The V call is TRBV7-2, the J call TRBJ2-1, with D unclear. This clonotype was obtained from an adult with an advanced solid tumor such as melanoma, head and neck, liver or kidney cancer. Sequencing was performed on CD4+ or CD8+ T cells sorted from blood, taken in a trial of the OX40 agonist ivuxolimab. CDR3 sequence: CASSPPLHRAYNEQFF. CDR3 bases: TGTGCCAGCAGCCCCCCGTTACATAGAGCCTACAATGAGCAGTTCTTC. The whole variable domain, filled in from reference TRBV7-2 and TRBJ2-1, reads GAGVSQSPSNKVTEKGKDVELRCDPISGHTALYWYRQSLGQGLEFLIYFQGNSAPDKSGLPSDRFSAERTGGSVSTLTIQRTQQEDSAVYLCASSPPLHRAYNEQFFGPGTRLTVL.